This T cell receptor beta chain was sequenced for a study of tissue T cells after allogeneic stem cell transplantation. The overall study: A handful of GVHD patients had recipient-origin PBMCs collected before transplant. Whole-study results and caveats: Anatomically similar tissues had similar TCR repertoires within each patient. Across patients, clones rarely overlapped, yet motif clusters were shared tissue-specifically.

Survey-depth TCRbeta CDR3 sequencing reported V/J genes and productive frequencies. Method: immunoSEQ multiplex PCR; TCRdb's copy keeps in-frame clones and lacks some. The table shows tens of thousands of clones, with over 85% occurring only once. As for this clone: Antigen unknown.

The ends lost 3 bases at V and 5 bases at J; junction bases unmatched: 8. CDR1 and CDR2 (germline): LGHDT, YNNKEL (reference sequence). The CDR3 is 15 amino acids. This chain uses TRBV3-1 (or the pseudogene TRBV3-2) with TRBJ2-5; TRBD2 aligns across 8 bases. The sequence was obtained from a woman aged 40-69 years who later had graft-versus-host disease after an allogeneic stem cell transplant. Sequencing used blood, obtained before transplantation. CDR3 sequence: CASSHRSAGGETQYF. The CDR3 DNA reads TGTGCCAGCAGCCACCGGTCGGCGGGAGGCGAGACCCAGTACTTC.